These T cell receptor beta chains were read from a single sample in a study of T cell responses to AZD1222 COVID-19 vaccine. Repertoires were generated with immunoSEQ multiplex PCR, while TCRdb's copy carries only in-frame clones and drops some. This sample carries under 200,000 clones, about nine tenths of them seen once, and the ten largest clones take about 3%. The material was peripheral blood, obtained on day 0 of MenACWY control vaccination. The receptors were sampled from an adult in good health. CDR3s include the opening cysteine and the closing phenylalanine or tryptophan. The D gene is left open where the match is weak. The size of a clone is reported for some rows only, either as once, few or many, or as a class for expanded clones.

j_gene: TRBJ2-7; d_gene: TRBD2; v_gene: TRBV20-1; abundance: .; CDR3aa: CSASSLAGGPGSYEQYF; CDR3nt: TGCAGTGCTAGTTCCCTAGCGGGAGGGCCAGGCTCCTACGAGCAGTACTTC
j_gene: TRBJ1-5; d_gene: .; v_gene: TRBV7-2; abundance: .; CDR3aa: CASSEGSGSGNQPQHF; CDR3nt: TGTGCCAGCAGCGAAGGGTCAGGGTCTGGCAATCAGCCCCAGCATTTT
j_gene: TRBJ2-3; d_gene: .; v_gene: TRBV30; abundance: .; CDR3aa: CAWSGLAADTQYF; CDR3nt: TGTGCCTGGAGTGGCCTTGCGGCAGATACGCAGTATTTT
j_gene: TRBJ2-1; d_gene: .; v_gene: TRBV2; abundance: .; CDR3aa: CASTWTRNEQFF; CDR3nt: TGTGCCAGCACCTGGACCAGAAATGAGCAGTTCTTC
j_gene: TRBJ1-3; d_gene: .; v_gene: TRBV29-1; abundance: once; CDR3aa: CSVSGPGGNTIYF; CDR3nt: TGCAGCGTTTCCGGACCTGGGGGAAACACCATATATTTT
j_gene: TRBJ1-1; d_gene: TRBD1; v_gene: TRBV15; abundance: .; CDR3aa: CATSRVGGTATEAFF; CDR3nt: TGTGCCACCAGCAGAGTAGGTGGGACAGCTACCGAAGCTTTCTTT
j_gene: TRBJ2-1; d_gene: .; v_gene: TRBV3-1/TRBV3-2; abundance: .; CDR3aa: CASSQDPGARVRNEQFF; CDR3nt: TGTGCCAGCAGCCAAGATCCCGGGGCTCGGGTAAGGAATGAGCAGTTCTTC
j_gene: TRBJ2-7; d_gene: .; v_gene: TRBV2; abundance: .; CDR3aa: CASSEAGAYEQYF; CDR3nt: TGTGCCAGCAGTGAAGCAGGCGCCTACGAGCAGTACTTC
j_gene: TRBJ1-5; d_gene: .; v_gene: TRBV7-5; abundance: .; CDR3aa: CVRSQLGESNQPQHF; CDR3nt: TGTGTCAGAAGCCAGCTGGGTGAGAGCAATCAGCCCCAGCATTTT
j_gene: TRBJ2-7; d_gene: .; v_gene: TRBV2; abundance: few; CDR3aa: CASRGIPSYEQYF; CDR3nt: TGTGCCAGCAGGGGGATTCCCTCGTACGAGCAGTACTTC
j_gene: TRBJ2-2; d_gene: TRBD2; v_gene: TRBV2; abundance: .; CDR3aa: CASTSTSGGATGELFF; CDR3nt: TGTGCCAGCACCTCGACTAGCGGGGGGGCCACCGGGGAGCTGTTTTTT
j_gene: TRBJ1-6; d_gene: TRBD1; v_gene: TRBV25-1; abundance: once; CDR3aa: CASSGTGYNSPLHF; CDR3nt: TGTGCCAGCTCCGGGACAGGGTACAATTCACCCCTCCACTTT
j_gene: TRBJ1-5; d_gene: .; v_gene: TRBV7-9; abundance: .; CDR3aa: CASGEPQHF; CDR3nt: TGTGCCAGCGGAGAGCCCCAGCATTTT
j_gene: TRBJ2-1; d_gene: .; v_gene: TRBV28; abundance: .; CDR3aa: CASSSLEVGNEQFF; CDR3nt: TGTGCCAGCAGTTCCCTAGAGGTAGGGAATGAGCAGTTCTTC
j_gene: TRBJ2-1; d_gene: .; v_gene: TRBV7-8; abundance: .; CDR3aa: CASVRNRVSGGLEQFF; CDR3nt: TGTGCCAGCGTCCGTAATCGGGTTTCCGGGGGATTGGAGCAGTTCTTC
j_gene: TRBJ1-2; d_gene: TRBD1; v_gene: TRBV5-1; abundance: .; CDR3aa: CASSSGTGGVDGYTF; CDR3nt: TGCGCCAGCAGCTCGGGGACAGGGGGCGTCGATGGCTACACCTTC
j_gene: TRBJ1-1; d_gene: .; v_gene: TRBV2; abundance: .; CDR3aa: CASSFRTASNTEAFF; CDR3nt: TGTGCCAGCAGTTTCAGGACAGCCTCGAACACTGAAGCTTTCTTT
j_gene: TRBJ2-1; d_gene: .; v_gene: TRBV11-1; abundance: .; CDR3aa: CASSLREGAYNEQFF; CDR3nt: TGTGCCAGCAGCTTAAGGGAGGGGGCATACAATGAGCAGTTCTTC
j_gene: TRBJ1-4; d_gene: TRBD1; v_gene: TRBV7-8; abundance: .; CDR3aa: CASSLAIGTGGGKLFF; CDR3nt: TGTGCCAGCAGCTTAGCCATCGGGACAGGGGGAGGAAAACTGTTTTTT
j_gene: TRBJ2-6; d_gene: .; v_gene: TRBV28; abundance: .; CDR3aa: CASSTTGSAGANVLTF; CDR3nt: TGTGCCAGCAGTACGACAGGTTCGGCTGGGGCCAACGTCCTGACTTTC
j_gene: TRBJ2-7; d_gene: TRBD1; v_gene: TRBV7-9; abundance: .; CDR3aa: CASSQQPGQGARYEQYF; CDR3nt: TGTGCCAGCAGCCAACAGCCGGGACAGGGGGCGCGTTACGAGCAGTACTTC
j_gene: TRBJ1-2; d_gene: TRBD1; v_gene: TRBV2; abundance: .; CDR3aa: CAGGQVNGYTF; CDR3nt: TGTGCCGGGGGACAGGTCAATGGCTACACCTTC
j_gene: TRBJ1-1; d_gene: .; v_gene: TRBV6-5; abundance: .; CDR3aa: CATNPRVNTEAFF; CDR3nt: TGTGCCACCAACCCCAGGGTGAACACTGAAGCTTTCTTT
j_gene: TRBJ1-5; d_gene: .; v_gene: TRBV12-3/TRBV12-4; abundance: .; CDR3aa: CASSGRQEVPQHF; CDR3nt: TGTGCCAGCAGTGGGAGGCAGGAGGTGCCCCAGCATTTT
j_gene: TRBJ2-1; d_gene: TRBD2; v_gene: TRBV14; abundance: .; CDR3aa: CASSHSGRALNEQFF; CDR3nt: TGTGCCAGCAGCCATTCGGGGAGGGCCCTCAATGAGCAGTTCTTC
j_gene: TRBJ2-7; d_gene: TRBD2; v_gene: TRBV7-9; abundance: .; CDR3aa: CASSAGGSTEQYF; CDR3nt: TGTGCCAGCAGCGCGGGAGGAAGTACCGAGCAGTACTTC
j_gene: TRBJ2-2; d_gene: TRBD1; v_gene: TRBV5-4; abundance: .; CDR3aa: CASSQTGGNTGELFF; CDR3nt: TGTGCCAGCAGCCAGACAGGGGGGAACACCGGGGAGCTGTTTTTT
j_gene: TRBJ1-1; d_gene: .; v_gene: TRBV5-4; abundance: .; CDR3aa: CASSLGFGQNTEAFF; CDR3nt: TGTGCCAGCAGCTTGGGCTTCGGACAGAACACTGAAGCTTTCTTT
j_gene: TRBJ1-4; d_gene: TRBD1; v_gene: TRBV29-1; abundance: once; CDR3aa: CSVRTGENEKLFF; CDR3nt: TGCAGCGTAAGGACAGGGGAGAATGAAAAACTGTTTTTT
j_gene: TRBJ1-2; d_gene: .; v_gene: TRBV5-6; abundance: .; CDR3aa: CASSEVAGNYGYTF; CDR3nt: TGTGCCAGCAGCGAAGTCGCAGGAAACTATGGCTACACCTTC
j_gene: TRBJ2-2; d_gene: TRBD1; v_gene: TRBV28; abundance: .; CDR3aa: CASRPTGTGISGELFF; CDR3nt: TGTGCCAGCAGACCGACCGGGACAGGGATCTCCGGGGAGCTGTTTTTT
j_gene: TRBJ1-6; d_gene: TRBD1; v_gene: TRBV2; abundance: once; CDR3aa: CAGGQGNNSPLHF; CDR3nt: TGTGCCGGGGGACAGGGGAATAATTCACCCCTCCACTTT
j_gene: TRBJ2-3; d_gene: .; v_gene: TRBV24-1; abundance: few; CDR3aa: CATSDLQGVGTDTQYF; CDR3nt: TGTGCCACCAGTGATTTGCAGGGCGTCGGCACAGATACGCAGTATTTT
j_gene: TRBJ1-2; d_gene: .; v_gene: TRBV11-2; abundance: .; CDR3aa: CASSPDSNYGYTF; CDR3nt: TGTGCCAGCAGCCCCGACAGCAACTATGGCTACACCTTC
j_gene: TRBJ2-7; d_gene: TRBD1; v_gene: TRBV6-1; abundance: .; CDR3aa: CASSDPGQISYEQYF; CDR3nt: TGTGCCAGCAGTGACCCGGGACAGATTTCCTACGAGCAGTACTTC
j_gene: TRBJ1-2; d_gene: TRBD1; v_gene: TRBV27; abundance: .; CDR3aa: CASSPTPTGGRLGGYTF; CDR3nt: TGTGCCAGCAGCCCGACACCGACAGGGGGCCGCTTAGGGGGCTACACCTTC
j_gene: TRBJ2-7; d_gene: .; v_gene: TRBV5-1; abundance: .; CDR3aa: CASSLIPPLLDSYEQYF; CDR3nt: TGCGCCAGCAGCTTGATTCCCCCTTTACTAGACAGCTACGAGCAGTACTTC
j_gene: TRBJ2-6; d_gene: .; v_gene: TRBV25-1; abundance: .; CDR3aa: CASSEEASGANVLTF; CDR3nt: TGTGCCAGCAGTGAAGAGGCTTCTGGGGCCAACGTCCTGACTTTC
j_gene: TRBJ2-7; d_gene: .; v_gene: TRBV7-8; abundance: .; CDR3aa: CASSLNYEQYF; CDR3nt: TGTGCCAGCAGCCTTAACTACGAGCAGTACTTC